These 32 T cell receptor beta chains were sequenced from one sample in a study of response to subunit inactivated influenza vaccine. One entry per CDR3 protein, called by TCRdb with MiXCR from the RT-PCR reads. The table has 160,000 or so distinct CDR3 sequences, about a tenth seen once. The material was non-naive T cells sorted from PBMCs, obtained more than 35 days after vaccination. These receptors were taken from a man over 45 who received an inactivated influenza vaccine.

The table lists this clonotype with many counts. The V gene is TRBV5-6, the J gene TRBJ2-3, with 7 bases fitting TRBD2. CDR3 length: 14 amino acids. V was clipped by 4 bases and J by 3 bases; unmatched bases: 5. CDR1 is SGHDT and CDR2 is YYEEEE in the germline V gene. CDR3 coding DNA: TGTGCCAGCAGCCTCCCGGGGGGAACAGATACGCAGTATTTT. Its translation is CASSLPGGTDTQYF.

The table lists this clonotype with many counts. The chain combines TRBV2 with TRBJ2-7, with 10 positions matching TRBD1. Unmatched junction bases numbered 6, after V lost 5 bases and J lost 5 bases. Germline V lookup: CDR1 SNHLY, CDR2 FYNNEI. The CDR3 runs to 14 residues. CDR3 residues: CASSLRDRGHEQYF. The CDR3 coding sequence is TGTGCCAGCAGTCTCCGGGACAGGGGCCACGAGCAGTACTTC.

The chain recombines TRBV5-1 with TRBJ2-5; maybe TRBD2 (7 bases). The germline CDR1 and CDR2 sequences are SGHRS and YFSETQ. V lost 0 bases to trimming and J lost 4 bases, with 10 bases between them. This CDR3 contains 14 residues. CDR3: CASSLAGGAETQYF. The CDR3 region has the DNA TGCGCCAGCAGCTTGGCGGGGGGCGCAGAGACCCAGTACTTC.

This clonotype has just a few counts. This chain joins TRBV4-3 and TRBJ2-2; 8 positions agree with TRBD1. This CDR3 region has 16 residues. From germline, CDR1 is LGHNA and CDR2 YSLEER. V lost 0 bases and J lost 1; bases outside the gene matches: 1. In nucleotides, the CDR3 is TGCGCCAGCAGCCAAGACGACAGGGGGAACACCGGGGAGCTGTTTTTT. Translated, it gives CASSQDDRGNTGELFF.

This clonotype was counted many times. V is TRBV6-1 and J is TRBJ1-4; D possibly corresponds to TRBD1 (5 bases). The CDR3 loop spans 13 amino acids. V lost 5 bases and J lost 8, with 12 bases in between. Germline V gene data show CDR1 as MNHNS and CDR2 as SASEGT. The CDR3 bases are TGTGCCAGCAGTCGGTATCAGGGCGAAAAACTGTTTTTT. Translation gives CASSRYQGEKLFF.

The DNA for the CDR3 is TGCAGCGTTGACCCGCCAGGGCTCTACAATGAGCAGTTCTTC. It is translated as CSVDPPGLYNEQFF. This rearrangement joins TRBV29-1 to TRBJ2-1; perhaps TRBD1 as D (5 bases). Trimming left V 3 bases short and J 3 bases short, with 12 bases between. Germline values: CDR1 SQVTM, CDR2 ANQGSEA. The CDR3 sequence is 14 residues long.

Many counts were recorded for this clonotype. The genes are TRBV7-2 and TRBJ1-3; no firm D call. Trimming took off 2 bases at V and 0 bases at J, with 5 bases between the two ends. Germline-derived CDR1 and CDR2 are SGHTA and FQGNSA. The CDR3 loop spans 14 amino acids. For the CDR3, the DNA is TGTGCCAGCAGCTTAAGAAACTCTGGAAACACCATATATTTT. It yields the protein CASSLRNSGNTIYF.

This clonotype has a handful of counts. A read error may explain this, as a much larger clone is one base away. CDR3 DNA: TGTGTCAGCAGCTTCGTATCGGGGCGTAGGACAGCTATAGACTATGGCTACACCTTC. Translating it yields CVSSFVSGRRTAIDYGYTF. The chain carries TRBV11-1 and TRBJ1-2, with D possibly TRBD1 on 6 matching bases. Germline CDR1 is SGHAT and CDR2 is FQDESV (reference sequence). This CDR3 has 19 residues.

This clonotype turned up a few times. The rearrangement links TRBV27 to TRBJ1-5, with D maybe TRBD1 (6 bases). V was cut by 0 bases and J by 4 bases, with 10 bases left in between. Germline V gene lookup returns CDR1 MNHEY and CDR2 SMNVEV (reference sequence). The CDR3 covers 15 residues. The CDR3 region has the DNA TGTGCCAGCAGTTTATCACAGGGCGGGAATCAGCCCCAGCATTTT. It specifies CASSLSQGGNQPQHF.

In this sample, this clonotype turned up a few times. The chain combines TRBV15 with TRBJ1-2, with 12 bases matching TRBD1. The CDR3 extends over 15 amino acids. V lost 5 bases and J lost 4; bases outside the gene matches: 5. Germline CDR1 is LNHNV and CDR2 is YYDKDF (reference sequence). CDR3 sequence reads: CATSPGQGASYGYTF. As DNA, the CDR3 is TGTGCCACCAGCCCGGGACAGGGGGCAAGCTATGGCTACACCTTC.

This clonotype has just a few counts. The chain recombines TRBV20-1 with TRBJ2-1, with D perhaps matching TRBD1 or TRBD2 (5 bases each). The CDR3 runs to 14 residues. Trimming removed 5 bases from V and 2 bases from J, with 13 bases in between. Looked up from germline, CDR1 is DFQATT and CDR2 is SNEGSKA (reference sequence). The CDR3 nucleotides are TGCAGTGCTCATTATCAGGGACCCTACAATGAGCAGTTCTTC. Protein product: CSAHYQGPYNEQFF.

Only a few counts were recorded for this clonotype. This sequence joins TRBV2 and TRBJ2-1; D ambiguous. Per the germline V gene, CDR1 is SNHLY and CDR2 is FYNNEI. Deletions cut 7 bases from V and 0 bases from J, with 10 bases between. The CDR3 consists of 14 residues. The CDR3 loop is CASTDVSSYNEQFF. CDR3 DNA: TGTGCCAGCACAGACGTGAGCTCCTACAATGAGCAGTTCTTC.

In its sample, this clonotype was seen a few times. The gene calls are TRBV24-1 and TRBJ2-1, with 14 bases fitting TRBD2. The ends lost 3 bases at V and 8 bases at J; junction bases unmatched: 8. The germline CDR1 and CDR2 sequences are KGHDR and SFDVKD. This CDR3 region has 17 residues. The CDR3 DNA is TGTGCCACCAGTGATGAGACTAGCGGGAGGGCCTTGGATGAGCAGTTCTTC. Amino acid sequence: CATSDETSGRALDEQFF.

This clonotype was seen at least ten times. The rearrangement joins TRBV12-3 or TRBV12-4 to TRBJ1-5, with 7 bases lining up with TRBD1. V lost 6 bases to trimming and J lost 6 bases; unmatched junction nucleotides: 11. This CDR3 has 15 amino acids. The CDR3 reads CASRIQGPGSQPQHF. The CDR3 DNA reads TGTGCCAGCAGAATACAGGGGCCCGGTAGTCAGCCCCAGCATTTT.

This clonotype was counted at least ten times. The rearrangement uses TRBV6-2 or TRBV6-3 and TRBJ2-7; D unclear. Germline CDR1 reads MNHEY; CDR2 reads SVGEGT. The CDR3 runs 13 residues. Between the trimmed V and J ends, which lost 5 bases and 5 bases, there was a span of 13 bases. DNA for the CDR3: TGTGCCAGCAGTGCGACCTTATACAACGAGCAGTACTTC. Its protein product is CASSATLYNEQYF.

This clonotype was picked up a small number of times. The chain links TRBV9 to TRBJ2-1; 7 positions match TRBD2. Germline V gene sequence: CDR1 SGDLS, CDR2 YYNGEE. After removal of 3 bases from V and 9 bases from J, the junction contained 15 bases not matched to a gene. CDR3 length: 16 residues. This CDR3 reads CASSATLATLASEQFF. The CDR3 nucleotides read TGTGCCAGCAGCGCGACACTAGCGACCCTAGCTAGTGAGCAGTTCTTC.

This clonotype appeared a few times. The V call is TRBV20-1, the J call TRBJ2-3; D possibly corresponds to TRBD1 (6 bases). V dropped 0 bases and J dropped 1 base, with 17 bases sitting between them. Looked up from germline, CDR1 is DFQATT and CDR2 is SNEGSKA (reference sequence). This CDR3 is 17 amino acids long. The CDR3 region is CSARDFRGAHGTDTQYF. CDR3 coding DNA: TGCAGTGCTAGAGATTTCAGGGGCGCGCATGGCACAGATACGCAGTATTTT.

The chain couples TRBV28 to TRBJ2-4, with TRBD1 matching over 9 bases. The V gene end was trimmed by 5 bases and the J gene end by 7 bases; junction bases not matched to a gene: 6. Germline loops: CDR1 MDHEN, CDR2 SYDVKM. CDR3 length: 14 amino acids. CDR3 DNA: TGTGCCAGCAGTCCCCCGGACAGGGGTAACATTCAGTACTTC. It codes for CASSPPDRGNIQYF.

This clonotype has a count of ten or more. The rearrangement joins TRBV20-1 to TRBJ1-2, with TRBD1 matching over 10 bases. Looked up from germline, CDR1 is DFQATT and CDR2 is SNEGSKA (reference sequence). The V gene end was trimmed by 3 bases and the J gene end by 3 bases; junction bases not matched to a gene: 4. The CDR3 consists of 14 residues. This CDR3 is CSARGTGDDYGYTF. In DNA, the CDR3 is TGCAGTGCTAGGGGGACAGGGGATGACTATGGCTACACCTTC.

This clonotype showed up just a few times. The gene calls are TRBV7-2 and TRBJ1-2, with 8 nucleotides matching TRBD1. The CDR3 has 15 residues. V shed 5 bases and J 4 bases; nucleotides not matched to a gene: 9. The germline V gene has CDR1 SGHTA and CDR2 FQGNSA. The CDR3 DNA reads as TGTGCCAGCAGCCAAGGACAGGGCCCCAGCTATGGCTACACCTTC. This sequence encodes CASSQGQGPSYGYTF.

In the case of this clonotype: Given a much more abundant clone one base away, this may be a read error. The chain combines TRBV27 with TRBJ2-1; 9 bases are shared with TRBD2. The CDR3 extends over 15 amino acids. CDR1 and CDR2 from the germline V gene are MNHEY and SMNVEV (reference sequence). The V segment lost 7 bases and the J segment 6 bases; nucleotides outside the gene matches: 10. The CDR3 nucleotides are TGTGCCAGCAAATGGGGGCGGGGGGGCCCCAATGAGCAGTTCTTC. Protein: CASKWGRGGPNEQFF.

This clonotype was recorded at least ten times. This chain uses TRBV12-3 or TRBV12-4 with TRBJ1-2; the D gene is possibly TRBD1 (5 bases). The CDR3 loop spans 15 amino acids. Between the trimmed V and J ends, which lost 6 bases and 0 bases, there was a span of 14 bases. The CDR3 nucleotides read TGTGCCAGCAGAGACCGACGGACAACTAACTATGGCTACACCTTC. It translates to CASRDRRTTNYGYTF.

The table lists this clonotype with many counts. The V call is TRBV5-1, the J call TRBJ2-1, with D perhaps TRBD2 (6 bases). CDR3 size: 14 residues. Trimming left V 4 bases short and J 6 bases short, with 14 bases between. Looked up from germline, CDR1 is SGHRS and CDR2 is YFSETQ. The CDR3 nucleotides read TGCGCCAGCAGCCCCTCGACTAGATCCAATGAGCAGTTCTTC. Translated, it gives CASSPSTRSNEQFF.

This clonotype was recorded many times. This chain connects TRBV20-1 to TRBJ2-1, with TRBD2 matching over 14 bases. Germline V CDR1 and CDR2: DFQATT, SNEGSKA (reference sequence). The CDR3 runs 16 residues. V lost 6 bases to trimming and J lost 2 bases; unmatched junction nucleotides: 6. In DNA, the CDR3 is TGCAGTGCCACGGGACTAGCGGGAGTACCCTACAATGAGCAGTTCTTC. Translating gives CSATGLAGVPYNEQFF.

This clonotype appeared a few times. The J gene is TRBJ2-1, the V gene TRBV5-4, with D perhaps being TRBD1 or TRBD2 (5 bases each). V lost 4 bases and J lost 10, with 21 bases in between. The CDR3 loop spans 15 amino acids. From germline, CDR1 is SGHNT and CDR2 YYREEE (reference sequence). The CDR3 is CASSPGNGVEGEQFF. The CDR3 DNA reads as TGTGCCAGCAGCCCAGGGAATGGGGTAGAGGGGGAGCAGTTCTTC.

This sequence joins TRBV20-1 and TRBJ1-6; 7 nucleotides line up with TRBD1. V was pared by 3 bases and J by 5 bases, with 1 base of the junction left unmatched. The CDR3 contains 13 residues. Germline-derived CDR1 and CDR2 are DFQATT and SNEGSKA (reference sequence). As DNA, the CDR3 is TGCAGTGCTAGGACAGGGAATAATTCACCCCTCCACTTT. The encoded protein is CSARTGNNSPLHF.

This clonotype was found a few times. As DNA, the CDR3 is TGTGCCAGCAGTGGCGGAGATAGCACAGATACGCAGTATTTT. This translates into CASSGGDSTDTQYF. The genes are TRBV4-2 and TRBJ2-3; unclear D gene. The V gene lost 6 bases and the J gene lost 0 bases, with 10 bases spanning the gap. In germline, CDR1 is LGHNA, CDR2 YNFKEQ. The CDR3 covers 14 residues.

This chain links TRBV5-1 with TRBJ2-3, with D tentatively TRBD1 or TRBD2 (6 bases each). Between the trimmed V and J ends, which lost 3 bases and 0 bases, there was a span of 11 bases. The germline CDR1 and CDR2 sequences are SGHRS and YFSETQ. This CDR3 comprises 15 residues. CDR3 loop: CASSSTGGSTDTQYF. The DNA for the CDR3 is TGCGCCAGCAGCTCGACAGGAGGGAGCACAGATACGCAGTATTTT.

J is TRBJ1-3 and V is TRBV5-1, with D perhaps matching TRBD1 (6 bases). CDR1 is SGHRS and CDR2 is YFSETQ in the germline V gene. This CDR3 has 16 amino acids. The V gene lost 4 bases and the J gene lost 3 bases, with 17 bases spanning the gap. The CDR3: CASSPMAGASGNTIYF. The CDR3 DNA follows: TGCGCCAGCAGCCCGATGGCGGGGGCAAGTGGAAACACCATATATTTT.

The chain has TRBV5-1 and TRBJ2-3, with TRBD1 identical over 9 bases. The CDR3 covers 15 residues. With V trimmed by 3 bases and J by 2 bases, 4 bases remained unmatched. The germline V gene encodes CDR1 SGHRS and CDR2 YFSETQ. The CDR3 region is CASSWGDRDTDTQYF. CDR3 DNA sequence: TGCGCCAGCAGCTGGGGGGACAGGGACACAGATACGCAGTATTTT.

A few counts support this clonotype. The chain carries TRBV2 and TRBJ2-7, with D possibly matching TRBD1 (6 bases). The CDR3 extends over 12 amino acids. Per the germline V gene, CDR1 is SNHLY and CDR2 is FYNNEI. Trimming took off 9 bases at V and 6 bases at J, with 15 bases between the two ends. This CDR3 is CASGGQGSEQYF. The CDR3 DNA is TGTGCCAGTGGTGGCCAGGGGAGCGAGCAGTACTTC.

A few counts support this clonotype. J is TRBJ2-3 and V is TRBV20-1, with TRBD1 identical over 8 bases. The V gene's germline CDR1 is DFQATT and CDR2 SNEGSKA (reference sequence). V shed 3 bases, J shed 2 bases, and the junction held 7 bases outside the gene matches. CDR3 length equals 15 residues. The CDR3 DNA reads as TGCAGTGCTAGCGGACAGGGCCTGGACACAGATACGCAGTATTTT. This codes for CSASGQGLDTDTQYF.